Sequencing of this T cell receptor (beta chain) was carried out in a study of control samples from healthy donors and cancer patients. Per the germline V gene, CDR1 is LNHDA and CDR2 is SQIVND (reference sequence). The CDR3 spans 17 residues. V was shortened by 2 bases and J by 2 bases, with 16 bases between the two germline ends. TCRdb's table, derived via immunoSEQ multiplex PCR, lists solely in-frame clones and lacks some. The sample yields about 77,000 clones, about 92% seen once. The sample was blood. This TCR derives from a woman in her sixties or seventies in good health. V gene TRBV19 combines with J gene TRBJ1-5; D possibly corresponds to TRBD1 (5 bases). The CDR3 reads CASSIILRGDGNQPQHF. The CDR3 DNA sequence: TGTGCCAGTAGTATAATTCTTCGAGGGGATGGCAATCAGCCCCAGCATTTT.